These T cell receptor beta chains were read from a single sample in a study of blood T cell repertoires in COVID-19. TCRdb's table, derived via immunoSEQ multiplex PCR, lists solely in-frame clones and lacks some. The sample holds about 150,000 clones, around 90% seen once. The sequenced material came from PBMCs or T cells enriched from blood (not recorded which). Every receptor here comes from a woman in her thirties or forties who had been exposed to COVID-19. CDR3s include the opening cysteine and the closing phenylalanine or tryptophan. D genes are given only for firm matches. Clone size is not always given. Where it is, it says once, few, many or a class for expanded clones.

d_call: TRBD1; j_call: TRBJ1-1; clone_size: .; v_call: TRBV11-2; cdr3_nt: TGTGCCAGCAGCCTGGGACAGGGGCATCCGAACACTGAAGCTTTCTTT; cdr3_aa: CASSLGQGHPNTEAFF
d_call: TRBD2; j_call: TRBJ2-7; clone_size: .; v_call: TRBV5-1; cdr3_nt: TGCGCCAGCAGCTTGAGTAGCGGGGCCTTTCCCTACGAGCAGTACTTC; cdr3_aa: CASSLSSGAFPYEQYF
d_call: TRBD2; j_call: TRBJ2-2; clone_size: .; v_call: TRBV7-9; cdr3_nt: TGTGCCAGCAGCTCTAGCGGGAGAACGAACACCGGGGAGCTGTTTTTT; cdr3_aa: CASSSSGRTNTGELFF
d_call: TRBD1; j_call: TRBJ1-1; clone_size: .; v_call: TRBV19; cdr3_nt: TGTGCCAGTGGACAGGGTCGGAATACTGAAGCTTTCTTT; cdr3_aa: CASGQGRNTEAFF
d_call: .; j_call: TRBJ2-1; clone_size: .; v_call: TRBV28; cdr3_nt: TGTGCCAGCAATGGGAGTCCGTCCTATGAGCAGTTCTTC; cdr3_aa: CASNGSPSYEQFF
d_call: .; j_call: TRBJ2-4; clone_size: .; v_call: TRBV5-5; cdr3_nt: TGTGCCAGCAGCTTGGTCGTCGGGGACATTCAGTACTTC; cdr3_aa: CASSLVVGDIQYF
d_call: TRBD1; j_call: TRBJ2-5; clone_size: few; v_call: TRBV9; cdr3_nt: TGTGCCAGCAGCGTAGCTACGAGAACGACAGGGAACCAAGAGACCCAGTACTTC; cdr3_aa: CASSVATRTTGNQETQYF
d_call: TRBD1; j_call: TRBJ2-4; clone_size: once; v_call: TRBV12-3/TRBV12-4; cdr3_nt: TGTGCCAGCAGGGGTGGACAGGAAAACATTCAGTACTTC; cdr3_aa: CASRGGQENIQYF
d_call: .; j_call: TRBJ1-2; clone_size: .; v_call: TRBV3-1/TRBV3-2; cdr3_nt: TGTGCCAGCAGCCGGTCCCAGGGCTACACCTTC; cdr3_aa: CASSRSQGYTF
d_call: TRBD1; j_call: TRBJ1-6; clone_size: medium-sized; v_call: TRBV4-3; cdr3_nt: TGCGCCAGCAGCCAAGAATCGCGGGACAGGGCTTCACCCCTCCACTTT; cdr3_aa: CASSQESRDRASPLHF
d_call: TRBD1; j_call: TRBJ1-1; clone_size: few; v_call: TRBV7-9; cdr3_nt: TGTGCCAGCAGCCGCACAGGGGGAAGCACTGAAGCTTTCTTT; cdr3_aa: CASSRTGGSTEAFF
d_call: TRBD1; j_call: TRBJ1-1; clone_size: .; v_call: TRBV29-1; cdr3_nt: TGCAGCGTGGGAAGGACAGGGAACACTGAAGCTTTCTTT; cdr3_aa: CSVGRTGNTEAFF
d_call: TRBD2; j_call: TRBJ2-3; clone_size: .; v_call: TRBV27; cdr3_nt: TGTGCCAGCAGTCTCCCCGCCGGGACTAGCGGGAGGCCTAAAACAGATACGCAGTATTTT; cdr3_aa: CASSLPAGTSGRPKTDTQYF
d_call: .; j_call: TRBJ1-6; clone_size: .; v_call: TRBV5-6; cdr3_nt: TGTGCCAGCAGCCTAGCTGGAGGACTGGGTTCACCCCTCCACTTT; cdr3_aa: CASSLAGGLGSPLHF
d_call: .; j_call: TRBJ1-1; clone_size: .; v_call: TRBV11-3; cdr3_nt: TGTGCCAGCAGCCACGGGGAATTAGGAGGCCGTGAAGCTTTCTTT; cdr3_aa: CASSHGELGGREAFF
d_call: TRBD1; j_call: TRBJ1-1; clone_size: .; v_call: TRBV5-1; cdr3_nt: TGCGCCAGCAGCTCCCAGGGGGGCGGCACTGAAGCTTTCTTT; cdr3_aa: CASSSQGGGTEAFF
d_call: .; j_call: TRBJ1-5; clone_size: .; v_call: TRBV21-1; cdr3_nt: TGTGCCAGCAGCAAAGAGTATTGGCCCAAGGGGCTCCTCAATCAGCCCCAGCATTTT; cdr3_aa: CASSKEYWPKGLLNQPQHF
d_call: .; j_call: TRBJ2-1; clone_size: once; v_call: TRBV19; cdr3_nt: TGTGCCAGTAGTCCCTCGATTGACAGTGAGCAGTTCTTC; cdr3_aa: CASSPSIDSEQFF
d_call: TRBD2; j_call: TRBJ2-2; clone_size: .; v_call: TRBV24-1; cdr3_nt: TGTGCCACCAGATCGGCGGGGGGCGCCGGGGAGCTGTTTTTT; cdr3_aa: CATRSAGGAGELFF
d_call: .; j_call: TRBJ2-5; clone_size: .; v_call: TRBV3-1/TRBV3-2; cdr3_nt: TGTGCCAGCAGCCAAGAAAGGCAGGGTCGGGAGACCCAGTACTTC; cdr3_aa: CASSQERQGRETQYF
d_call: .; j_call: TRBJ2-2; clone_size: few; v_call: TRBV6-5; cdr3_nt: TGTGCCAGCAGTTACGAGTGGTCAGGAGGCACCGGGGAGCTGTTTTTT; cdr3_aa: CASSYEWSGGTGELFF
d_call: .; j_call: TRBJ2-2; clone_size: once; v_call: TRBV2; cdr3_nt: TGTGCCAGCAGCCTAGCGCCCGCCAACACCGGGGAGCTGTTTTTT; cdr3_aa: CASSLAPANTGELFF
d_call: TRBD2; j_call: TRBJ2-7; clone_size: .; v_call: TRBV7-2; cdr3_nt: TGTGCCAGCAGCCTAGCAGCCCGGCGGGCTAGCGGGAGTTACGAGCAGTACTTC; cdr3_aa: CASSLAARRASGSYEQYF
d_call: .; j_call: TRBJ1-5; clone_size: .; v_call: TRBV14; cdr3_nt: TGTGCCAGCAGCCAAGATGGCAGGCCCTGGGGGCATCAGCCCCAGCATTTT; cdr3_aa: CASSQDGRPWGHQPQHF
d_call: TRBD1; j_call: TRBJ2-2; clone_size: .; v_call: TRBV5-1; cdr3_nt: TGCGCCAGCAGCGCCACAGGGGTGACCGGGGAGCTGTTTTTT; cdr3_aa: CASSATGVTGELFF
d_call: .; j_call: TRBJ2-3; clone_size: .; v_call: TRBV25-1; cdr3_nt: TGTGCCAGCAGGCAGGTTAACGCAGATACGCAGTATTTT; cdr3_aa: CASRQVNADTQYF
d_call: TRBD1; j_call: TRBJ2-7; clone_size: few; v_call: TRBV7-9; cdr3_nt: TGTGCCAGCAGCTTGCAGGGGGACGAGCAGTACTTC; cdr3_aa: CASSLQGDEQYF
d_call: .; j_call: TRBJ2-2; clone_size: .; v_call: TRBV10-3; cdr3_nt: TGTGCCAAGACGGGAGTAGGGAACACCGGGGAGCTGTTTTTT; cdr3_aa: CAKTGVGNTGELFF
d_call: TRBD1; j_call: TRBJ2-4; clone_size: .; v_call: TRBV7-9; cdr3_nt: TGTGCCAGCAGCATCCGGACAGGAGCCAGTTCTTATGTCAAAAACATTCAGTACTTC; cdr3_aa: CASSIRTGASSYVKNIQYF
d_call: .; j_call: TRBJ2-1; clone_size: .; v_call: TRBV9; cdr3_nt: TGTGCCAGCAGCGTATTTCAGGGCTCCTACAATGAGCAGTTCTTC; cdr3_aa: CASSVFQGSYNEQFF
d_call: TRBD1; j_call: TRBJ1-5; clone_size: .; v_call: TRBV6-5; cdr3_nt: TGTGCCAGCAGCCGGGACAGAAATAGCAATCAGCCCCAGCATTTT; cdr3_aa: CASSRDRNSNQPQHF